This entry concerns a single T cell receptor beta chain. Its antigen is unknown. This sample is part of a study of OX40 agonist ivuxolimab in advanced cancers. Profiling relied on immunoSEQ multiplex PCR, and the TCRdb table lists in-frame clones only, not all of them. This table holds about 66,000 clones, 80% to 90% found once. CDR1 is SQVTM and CDR2 is ANQGSEA in the germline V gene. V lost 4 bases and J lost 1, with 5 bases in between. The CDR3 consists of 11 residues. Systemic immunosuppression or autoimmune disease history was grounds to exclude patients. Patients had blood sampled at baseline and again on cycle 4 day 1 and cycle 7 day 1. Whole-study results and caveats: Among the lowest peripheral clonal expansion occurred in 0.1-3.0 mg/kg partial responders. Among the nonresponders, some also had low normalized T-cell clonal expansion.

Here the sequenced sample was CD4+ or CD8+ T cells sorted from blood, taken in a trial of the OX40 agonist ivuxolimab. The chain carries TRBV29-1 and TRBJ2-7; TRBD2 is a possible D gene (5 bases). The TCR sequence derives from an adult with an advanced solid tumor such as melanoma, head and neck, liver or kidney cancer. CDR3 sequence reads: CSVAGSYEQYF. The CDR3 region has the DNA TGCAGCGTTGCGGGGTCCTACGAGCAGTACTTC.